The clone carrying this TCR beta chain was recorded a few times. The antigen is undetermined. The CDR3 is 14 amino acids. The germline V gene has CDR1 DFQATT and CDR2 SNEGSKA (reference sequence). Trimming cost V 6 bases and J 2 bases, with 14 bases left between them. The sample belongs to a study of T-cell reconstitution after alpha-beta-depleted transplantation in children. The authors prepared the TCRbeta library with unique molecular identifiers. TCRdb recomputed calls from the PCR reads with MiXCR, one row per CDR3 protein. The table shows fewer than 750,000 distinct CDR3 sequences, with 25% to 30% occurring only once. Points from the study as a whole: Expanded graft clones numbering several hundred reportedly gave rise to alpha-beta T cells about two months after transplant. There were some patients whose high TCRbeta diversity at day 60 came from surviving recipient T cells and thymic progenitors. By one year post-transplant, T-cell counts and diversity largely arose from T cells that were newly produced.

Sequencing used PBMCs, obtained before TCRalphabeta/CD19-depleted stem cell transplant. The TCR originated in a boy younger than two with Wiskott-Aldrich syndrome, due to receive a stem cell transplant. This chain connects TRBV20-1 to TRBJ1-5, with TRBD1 as a possible D gene (6 bases). CDR3 in amino acids: CSAQGVWGNQPQHF. The CDR3 DNA follows: TGCAGTGCACAGGGAGTTTGGGGCAATCAGCCCCAGCATTTT.